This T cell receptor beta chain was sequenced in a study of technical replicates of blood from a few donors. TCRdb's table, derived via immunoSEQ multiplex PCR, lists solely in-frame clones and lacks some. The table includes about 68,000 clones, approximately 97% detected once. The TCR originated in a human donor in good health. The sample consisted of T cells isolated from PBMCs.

The CDR3 reads CASSLTVYGTDTQYF. The CDR3 DNA sequence: TGTGCCAGTAGTCTAACAGTATATGGCACAGATACGCAGTATTTT. The chain uses TRBV19 and TRBJ2-3; D is ambiguous. The CDR3 has 15 residues. Looked up from germline, CDR1 is LNHDA and CDR2 is SQIVND (reference sequence). Trimming pared 5 bases from V and 1 base from J, leaving 13 bases between.